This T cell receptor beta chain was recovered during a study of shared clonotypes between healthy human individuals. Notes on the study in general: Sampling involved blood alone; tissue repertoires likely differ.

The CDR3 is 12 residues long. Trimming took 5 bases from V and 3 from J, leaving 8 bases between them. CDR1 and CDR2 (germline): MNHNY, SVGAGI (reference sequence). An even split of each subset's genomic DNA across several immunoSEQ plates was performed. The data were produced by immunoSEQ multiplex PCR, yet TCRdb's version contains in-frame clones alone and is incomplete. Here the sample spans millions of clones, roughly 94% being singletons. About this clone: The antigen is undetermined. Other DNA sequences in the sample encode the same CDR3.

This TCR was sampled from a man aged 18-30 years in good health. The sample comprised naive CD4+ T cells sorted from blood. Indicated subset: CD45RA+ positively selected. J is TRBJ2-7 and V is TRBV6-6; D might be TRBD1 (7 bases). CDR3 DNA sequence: TGTGCCAGCAGTCAGGGGGGCTACGAGCAGTACTTC. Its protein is CASSQGGYEQYF.